One and the same sample provided the 15 T cell receptor beta chains below, sequenced in a study of CD8 T cells in ankylosing spondylitis. TCRdb itself ran the 5' RACE reads through MiXCR, one entry per CDR3 protein. In the table there are approximately 220,000 distinct CDR3 sequences, roughly 25% of which are singletons. The material sequenced was blood, either unsorted or a sorted T cell fraction (not recorded which). The receptor set was obtained from a male donor with ankylosing spondylitis or in good health (not recorded which).

The chain carries TRBV4-2 and TRBJ2-7, with TRBD1 matching 8 bases. In germline, CDR1 is LGHNA, CDR2 YNFKEQ. The CDR3 is 16 residues long. The ends lost 0 bases at V and 7 bases at J; junction bases unmatched: 11. The CDR3 sequence: CASSQDSDGTGKEQYF. In nucleotides, the CDR3 is TGTGCCAGCAGCCAAGACTCAGATGGGACAGGTAAAGAGCAGTACTTC.

V and J are TRBV10-3 and TRBJ2-2, with D possibly TRBD1 on 6 matching bases. The germline V gene has CDR1 ENHRY and CDR2 SYGVKD. V was pared by 10 bases and J by 1 base, with 7 bases between. The CDR3 is 12 amino acids. CDR3 bases: TGTGCCACACAGGGGAACACCGGGGAGCTGTTTTTT. The encoded protein is CATQGNTGELFF.

This CDR3 is CASSAGQGGWEQYF. CDR3 DNA: TGTGCCAGCAGCGCGGGACAGGGGGGCTGGGAGCAGTACTTC. The rearrangement uses TRBV9 and TRBJ2-7; 11 bases are shared with TRBD1. CDR1 and CDR2 from the germline V gene are SGDLS and YYNGEE. The J segment lost 7 bases and the V segment lost 3 bases, leaving 6 bases of the junction unmatched. The CDR3 totals 14 residues.

This clonotype was counted only a few times. CDR3 DNA sequence: TGTGCCAGCAGCTTCTATCCCGGGACAAAGCTCCCGGGACTAGCGGGAGGTTACCCCGGGGAGCTGTTTTTT. This sequence encodes CASSFYPGTKLPGLAGGYPGELFF. The gene calls are TRBV7-4 and TRBJ2-2; TRBD2 matches at 15 bases. The V gene end was trimmed by 3 bases and the J gene end by 6 bases; junction bases not matched to a gene: 26. The CDR3 runs to 24 residues. Germline V CDR1 and CDR2: SGHVT, SQSDAQ.

The chain is built from TRBV4-2 and TRBJ2-5; D may be TRBD2 (6 bases). The germline V gene encodes CDR1 LGHNA and CDR2 YNFKEQ. The V end was cut by 0 bases, the J end by 5 bases, with 16 bases between. CDR3 size: 16 residues. The CDR3 loop is CASSQEGSGVGETQYF. The CDR3 bases are TGTGCCAGCAGCCAAGAGGGATCGGGGGTCGGGGAGACCCAGTACTTC.

This clonotype has at least ten counts. The J gene is TRBJ1-6, the V gene TRBV4-3, with D uncertain. Trimming cost V 5 bases and J 7 bases, with 12 bases left between them. Germline V gene lookup returns CDR1 LGHNA and CDR2 YSLEER. The CDR3 totals 14 residues. DNA of the CDR3: TGCGCCAGCAGCGCCCGGGTCCAAAATTCACCCCTCCACTTT. This sequence encodes CASSARVQNSPLHF.

There are many counts of this clonotype. The V gene is TRBV18, the J gene TRBJ2-1, with 8 positions matching TRBD1. The CDR3 runs 16 residues. CDR1 is KGHSH and CDR2 is LQKENI in the germline V gene. The trim removed 0 bases at V and 6 bases at J, leaving 7 bases unmatched. CDR3 protein: CASSPPDRVVVNEQFF. CDR3 DNA sequence: TGTGCCAGCTCACCACCGGACAGGGTGGTGGTCAATGAGCAGTTCTTC. Complete variable domain (other parts from reference TRBV18 and TRBJ2-1): NAGVMQNPRHLVRRRGQEARLRCSPMKGHSHVYWYRQLPEEGLKFMVYLQKENIIDESGMPKERFSAEFPKEGPSILRIQQVVRGDSAAYFCASSPPDRVVVNEQFFGPGTRLTVL.

This clonotype was seen repeatedly, ten times or more. This chain joins TRBV7-8 and TRBJ1-5; 8 positions agree with TRBD1. V lost 3 bases, J lost 6 bases, and 7 bases stayed unmatched. The germline V gene encodes CDR1 SGHVS and CDR2 FQNEAQ. The CDR3 loop spans 15 amino acids. The CDR3 loop is CASSFQGAGGQPQHF. In nucleotides, the CDR3 is TGTGCCAGCAGCTTCCAGGGGGCCGGGGGTCAGCCCCAGCATTTT.

This clonotype has a count of ten or more. The chain has TRBV3-1 and TRBJ2-1; TRBD2 matches at 9 bases. CDR1 is LGHDT and CDR2 is YNNKEL in the germline V gene (reference sequence). The CDR3 sequence is 15 residues long. After removal of 2 bases from V and 3 bases from J, the junction contained 2 bases not matched to a gene. This CDR3 is CASSQLAGRYNEQFF. As DNA, the CDR3 is TGTGCCAGCAGCCAACTAGCGGGGCGCTACAATGAGCAGTTCTTC.

The chain joins TRBV2 to TRBJ2-7; 9 nucleotides align to TRBD1. The CDR3 runs 14 residues. The junction had 4 bases not matched to a gene; V was cut back by 3 bases and J by 4 bases. Looked up from germline, CDR1 is SNHLY and CDR2 is FYNNEI. CDR3 sequence reads: CASSDGTGRYEQYF. The CDR3, as DNA: TGTGCCAGCAGTGACGGGACAGGGCGGTACGAGCAGTACTTC.

The CDR3 spells CAISASSGYLPYEQYF. CDR3 nucleotides: TGTGCCATCAGCGCCTCTAGCGGGTACCTTCCCTACGAGCAGTACTTC. The rearrangement joins TRBV10-3 to TRBJ2-7; 8 bases are shared with TRBD2. The J segment lost 2 bases and the V segment lost 6 bases, leaving 12 bases of the junction unmatched. CDR3 length equals 16 residues. CDR1 is ENHRY and CDR2 is SYGVKD in the germline V gene.

This clonotype was seen many times. This chain joins TRBV12-3 or TRBV12-4 and TRBJ2-7, with D perhaps matching TRBD1 or TRBD2 (6 bases each). The CDR3 length is 12 residues. V was cut by 6 bases and J by 3 bases, with 9 bases left in between. The CDR3 here is CASRQGLYEQYF. The CDR3 coding sequence is TGTGCCAGCAGACAGGGACTCTACGAGCAGTACTTC.

The rearrangement links TRBV20-1 to TRBJ1-1; unclear D gene. Germline V gene data show CDR1 as DFQATT and CDR2 as SNEGSKA (reference sequence). The CDR3 is 15 amino acids. V gave up 1 base and J gave up 7 bases, with 19 bases separating them. CDR3 in amino acids: CSARAPGGRDGEAFF. The CDR3 nucleotides are TGCAGTGCTAGAGCTCCCGGCGGGAGGGATGGTGAAGCTTTCTTT.

This clonotype was seen many times. The chain joins TRBV20-1 to TRBJ1-6, with TRBD1 matching over 7 bases. Germline CDR1 reads DFQATT; CDR2 reads SNEGSKA (reference sequence). Trimming removed 5 bases from V and 7 bases from J; junction bases left unmatched: 5. CDR3 length: 13 residues. The CDR3 coding sequence is TGCAGTGCTCGGGACAGTATCAATTCACCCCTCCACTTT. It is translated as CSARDSINSPLHF.

This clonotype was seen many times. The DNA for the CDR3 is TGCGCCAGCTCGCCCACAGGGTACCAAGAGACCCAGTACTTC. Amino acids: CASSPTGYQETQYF. J is TRBJ2-5 and V is TRBV5-1, with D possibly TRBD1 on 6 matching bases. V was shortened by 7 bases and J by 0 bases, with 13 bases between the two germline ends. CDR1 is SGHRS, CDR2 YFSETQ, per germline. The CDR3 contains 14 residues.